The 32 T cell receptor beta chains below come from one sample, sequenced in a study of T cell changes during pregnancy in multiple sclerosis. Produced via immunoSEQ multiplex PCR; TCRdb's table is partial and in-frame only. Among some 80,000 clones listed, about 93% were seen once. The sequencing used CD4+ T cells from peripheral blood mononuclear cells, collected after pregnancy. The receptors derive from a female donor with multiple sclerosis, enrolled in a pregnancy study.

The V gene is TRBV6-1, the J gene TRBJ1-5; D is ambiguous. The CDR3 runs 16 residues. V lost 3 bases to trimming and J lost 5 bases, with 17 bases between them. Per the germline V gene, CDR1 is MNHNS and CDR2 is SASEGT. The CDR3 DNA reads TGTGCCAGCAGTGAGGAAGGCGGGAGGTTCGATCAGCCCCAGCATTTT. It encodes CASSEEGGRFDQPQHF.

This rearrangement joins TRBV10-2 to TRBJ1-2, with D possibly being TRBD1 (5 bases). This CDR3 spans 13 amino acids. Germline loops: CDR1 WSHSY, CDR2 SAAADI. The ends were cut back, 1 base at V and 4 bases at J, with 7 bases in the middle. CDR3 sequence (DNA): TGCGCCAGCAGTGAGTTGGGGCCCTATGGCTACACCTTC. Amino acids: CASSELGPYGYTF.

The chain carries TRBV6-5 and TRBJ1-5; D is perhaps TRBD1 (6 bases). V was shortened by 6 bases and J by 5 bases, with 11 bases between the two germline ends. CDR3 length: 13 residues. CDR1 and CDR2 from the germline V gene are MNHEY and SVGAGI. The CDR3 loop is CASRQGVDQPQHF. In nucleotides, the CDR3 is TGTGCCAGCAGACAGGGCGTCGATCAGCCCCAGCATTTT.

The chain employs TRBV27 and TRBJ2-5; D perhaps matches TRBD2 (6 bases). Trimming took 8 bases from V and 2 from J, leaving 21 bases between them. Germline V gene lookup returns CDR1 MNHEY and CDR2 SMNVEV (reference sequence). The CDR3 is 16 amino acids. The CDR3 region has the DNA TGTGCCAGCTCCCCGTCTTTCTCTGGGGGGCAAGAGACCCAGTACTTC. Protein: CASSPSFSGGQETQYF.

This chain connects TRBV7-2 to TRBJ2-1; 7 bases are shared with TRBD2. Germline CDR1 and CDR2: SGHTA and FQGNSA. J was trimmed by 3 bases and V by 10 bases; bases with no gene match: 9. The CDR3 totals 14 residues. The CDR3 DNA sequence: TGTGCCACTGGGGGGGGAAATTACTACAATGAGCAGTTCTTC. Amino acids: CATGGGNYYNEQFF. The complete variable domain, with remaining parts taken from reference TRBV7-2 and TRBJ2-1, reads GAGVSQSPSNKVTEKGKDVELRCDPISGHTALYWYRQSLGQGLEFLIYFQGNSAPDKSGLPSDRFSAERTGGSVSTLTIQRTQQEDSAVYLCATGGGNYYNEQFFGPGTRLTVL.

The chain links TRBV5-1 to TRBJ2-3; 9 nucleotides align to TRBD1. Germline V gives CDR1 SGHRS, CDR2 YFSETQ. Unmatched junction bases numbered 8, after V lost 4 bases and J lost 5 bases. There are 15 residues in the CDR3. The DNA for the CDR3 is TGCGCCAGCAGCGGCCGGAGACAGGGGGTAGATACGCAGTATTTT. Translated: CASSGRRQGVDTQYF.

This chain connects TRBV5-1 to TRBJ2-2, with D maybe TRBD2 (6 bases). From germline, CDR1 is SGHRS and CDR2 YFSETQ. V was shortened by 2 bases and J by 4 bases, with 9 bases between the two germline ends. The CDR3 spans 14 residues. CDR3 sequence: CASSFTSSTGELFF. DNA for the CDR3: TGCGCCAGCAGCTTCACTAGCTCCACCGGGGAGCTGTTTTTT.

The CDR3 loop reads CASSLEPEYTDTQYF. In nucleotides, the CDR3 is TGTGCCAGCAGCTTAGAGCCCGAATACACAGATACGCAGTATTTT. This rearrangement joins TRBV7-2 to TRBJ2-3, with unresolved D. In germline, CDR1 is SGHTA, CDR2 FQGNSA. The CDR3 covers 15 residues. Deletions cut 1 base from V and 2 bases from J, with 10 bases between.

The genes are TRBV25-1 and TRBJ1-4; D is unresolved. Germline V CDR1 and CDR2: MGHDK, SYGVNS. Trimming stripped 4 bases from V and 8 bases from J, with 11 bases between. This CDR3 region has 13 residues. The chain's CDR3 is CASSVPSVEKLFF. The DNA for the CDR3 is TGTGCCAGCAGTGTCCCGTCGGTAGAAAAACTGTTTTTT.

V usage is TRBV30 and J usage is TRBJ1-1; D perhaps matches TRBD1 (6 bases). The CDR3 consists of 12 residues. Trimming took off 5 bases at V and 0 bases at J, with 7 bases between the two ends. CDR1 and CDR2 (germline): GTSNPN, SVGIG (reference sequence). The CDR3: CAWDRMNTEAFF. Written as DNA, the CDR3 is TGTGCCTGGGACAGGATGAACACTGAAGCTTTCTTT.

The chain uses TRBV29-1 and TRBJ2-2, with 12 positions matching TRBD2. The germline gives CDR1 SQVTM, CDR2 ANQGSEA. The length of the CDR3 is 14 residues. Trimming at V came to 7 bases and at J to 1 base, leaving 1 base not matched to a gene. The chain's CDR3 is CSGGLAGNTGELFF. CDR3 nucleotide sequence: TGCAGCGGGGGACTAGCGGGGAACACCGGGGAGCTGTTTTTT.

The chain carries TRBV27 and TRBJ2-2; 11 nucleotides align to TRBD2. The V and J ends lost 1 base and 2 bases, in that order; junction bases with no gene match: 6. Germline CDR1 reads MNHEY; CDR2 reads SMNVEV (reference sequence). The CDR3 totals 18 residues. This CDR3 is CASSLLGLAGGNTGELFF. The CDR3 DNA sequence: TGTGCCAGCAGTTTATTGGGTCTAGCGGGAGGTAACACCGGGGAGCTGTTTTTT.

This CDR3 reads CATSREGGGYGYTF. In DNA, the CDR3 is TGTGCCACCAGCAGAGAAGGGGGCGGCTATGGCTACACCTTC. The V call is TRBV15, the J call TRBJ1-2; 7 bases are shared with TRBD1. The CDR3 length is 14 residues. CDR1 is LNHNV and CDR2 is YYDKDF in the germline V gene (reference sequence). Trimming took 0 bases from V and 4 from J; bases not matched to a gene: 2.

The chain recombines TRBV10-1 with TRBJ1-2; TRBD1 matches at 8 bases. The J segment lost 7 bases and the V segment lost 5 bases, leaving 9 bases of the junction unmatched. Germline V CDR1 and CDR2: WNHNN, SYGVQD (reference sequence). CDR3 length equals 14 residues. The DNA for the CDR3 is TGCGCCAGCAGTAAAGCGGACAGGGCCCGTGGCTACACCTTC. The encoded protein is CASSKADRARGYTF.

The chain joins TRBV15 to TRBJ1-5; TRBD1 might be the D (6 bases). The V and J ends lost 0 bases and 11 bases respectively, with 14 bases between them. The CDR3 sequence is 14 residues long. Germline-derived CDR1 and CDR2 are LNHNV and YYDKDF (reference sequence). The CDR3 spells CATSRDTGPAAQHF. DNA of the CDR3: TGTGCCACCAGCAGAGACACAGGGCCCGCGGCCCAGCATTTT. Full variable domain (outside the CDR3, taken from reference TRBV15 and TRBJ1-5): DAMVIQNPRYQVTQFGKPVTLSCSQTLNHNVMYWYQQKSSQAPKLLFHYYDKDFNNEADTPDNFQSRRPNTSFCFLDIRSPGLGDTAMYLCATSRDTGPAAQHFGDGTRLSIL.

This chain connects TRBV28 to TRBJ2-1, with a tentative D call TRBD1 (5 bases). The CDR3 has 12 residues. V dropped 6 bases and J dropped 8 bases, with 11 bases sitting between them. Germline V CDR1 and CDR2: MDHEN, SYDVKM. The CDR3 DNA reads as TGTGCCAGCAGCCCAGGGTGGTATGAGCAGTTCTTC. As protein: CASSPGWYEQFF.

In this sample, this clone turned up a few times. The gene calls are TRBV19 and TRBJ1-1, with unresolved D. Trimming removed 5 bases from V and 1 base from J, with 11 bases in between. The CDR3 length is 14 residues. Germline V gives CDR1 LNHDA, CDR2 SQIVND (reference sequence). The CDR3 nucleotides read TGTGCCAGTAGTGGCTTTCGGGGGAACACTGAAGCTTTCTTT. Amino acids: CASSGFRGNTEAFF. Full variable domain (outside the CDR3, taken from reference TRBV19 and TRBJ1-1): DGGITQSPKYLFRKEGQNVTLSCEQNLNHDAMYWYRQDPGQGLRLIYYSQIVNDFQKGDIAEGYSVSREKKESFPLTVTSAQKNPTAFYLCASSGFRGNTEAFFGQGTRLTVV.

CDR3: CASSEWGVRTQETQYF. The CDR3 region has the DNA TGTGCCAGCAGTGAATGGGGCGTGCGGACCCAAGAGACCCAGTACTTC. The chain joins TRBV25-1 to TRBJ2-5, with D tentatively TRBD1 (5 bases). The CDR3 extends over 16 amino acids. The germline V gene has CDR1 MGHDK and CDR2 SYGVNS. V was pared by 1 base and J by 1 base, with 13 bases between.

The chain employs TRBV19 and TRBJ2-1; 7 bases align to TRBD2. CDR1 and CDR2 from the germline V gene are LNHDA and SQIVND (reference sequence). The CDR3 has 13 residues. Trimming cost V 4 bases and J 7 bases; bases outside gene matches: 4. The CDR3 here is CASSKRDRNEQFF. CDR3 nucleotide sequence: TGTGCCAGTAGTAAGCGGGATAGGAATGAGCAGTTCTTC. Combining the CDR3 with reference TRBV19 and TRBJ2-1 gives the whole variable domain DGGITQSPKYLFRKEGQNVTLSCEQNLNHDAMYWYRQDPGQGLRLIYYSQIVNDFQKGDIAEGYSVSREKKESFPLTVTSAQKNPTAFYLCASSKRDRNEQFFGPGTRLTVL.

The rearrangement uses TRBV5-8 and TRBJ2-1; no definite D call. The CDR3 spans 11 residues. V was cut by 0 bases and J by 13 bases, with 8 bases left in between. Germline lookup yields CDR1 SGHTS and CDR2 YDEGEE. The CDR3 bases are TGTGCCAGCAGCTTGGGGCAGACTCAGTTCTTC. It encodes CASSLGQTQFF.

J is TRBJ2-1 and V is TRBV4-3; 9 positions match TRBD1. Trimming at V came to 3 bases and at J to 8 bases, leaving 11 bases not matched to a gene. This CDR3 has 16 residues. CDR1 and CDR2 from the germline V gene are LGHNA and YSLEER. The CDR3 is CASSHGIGDRADEQFF. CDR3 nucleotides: TGCGCCAGCAGCCACGGTATAGGGGACAGGGCTGATGAGCAGTTCTTC.

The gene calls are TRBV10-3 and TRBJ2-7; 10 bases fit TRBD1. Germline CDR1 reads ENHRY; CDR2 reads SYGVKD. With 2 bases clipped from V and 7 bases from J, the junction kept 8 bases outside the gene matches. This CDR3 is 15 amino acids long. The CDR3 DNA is TGTGCCATCAGTGAGGAACGACAGGGGGCGAAGGAGCAGTACTTC. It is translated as CAISEERQGAKEQYF.

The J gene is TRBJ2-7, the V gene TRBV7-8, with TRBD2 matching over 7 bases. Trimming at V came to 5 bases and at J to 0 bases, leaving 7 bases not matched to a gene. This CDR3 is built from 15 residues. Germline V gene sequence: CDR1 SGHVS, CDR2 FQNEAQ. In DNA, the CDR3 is TGTGCCAGCAGCATTCTAGCGGACCTCTCCTACGAGCAGTACTTC. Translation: CASSILADLSYEQYF.

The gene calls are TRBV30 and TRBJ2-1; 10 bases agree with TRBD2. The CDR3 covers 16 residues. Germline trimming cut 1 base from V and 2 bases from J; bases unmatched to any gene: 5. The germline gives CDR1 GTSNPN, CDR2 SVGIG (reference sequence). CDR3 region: CAWSGIAGGPYNEQFF. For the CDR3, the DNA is TGTGCCTGGAGTGGAATAGCGGGAGGACCCTACAATGAGCAGTTCTTC.

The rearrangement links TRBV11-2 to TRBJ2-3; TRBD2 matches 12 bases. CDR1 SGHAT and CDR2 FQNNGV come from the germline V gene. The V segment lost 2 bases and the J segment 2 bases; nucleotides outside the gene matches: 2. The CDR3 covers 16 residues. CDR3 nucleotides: TGTGCCAGCAGCTTAAGGACTAGCGGGGCCACAGATACGCAGTATTTT. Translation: CASSLRTSGATDTQYF.

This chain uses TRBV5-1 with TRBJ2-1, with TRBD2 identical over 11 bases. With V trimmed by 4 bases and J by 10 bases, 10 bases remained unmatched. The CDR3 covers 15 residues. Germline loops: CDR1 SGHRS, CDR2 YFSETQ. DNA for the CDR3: TGCGCCAGCAGCACAGGACTAGCGGGCACCAAAGAGCAGTTCTTC. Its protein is CASSTGLAGTKEQFF.

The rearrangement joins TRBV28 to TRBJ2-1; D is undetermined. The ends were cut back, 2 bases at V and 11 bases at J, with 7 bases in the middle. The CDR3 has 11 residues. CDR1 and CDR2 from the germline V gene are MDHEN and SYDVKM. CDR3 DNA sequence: TGTGCCAGCAGTTTAGTAGAAAAGCAGTTCTTC. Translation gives CASSLVEKQFF.

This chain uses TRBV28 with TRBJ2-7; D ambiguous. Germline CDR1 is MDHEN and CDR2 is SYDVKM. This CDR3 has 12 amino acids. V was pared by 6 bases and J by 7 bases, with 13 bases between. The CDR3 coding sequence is TGTGCCAGCAGCCGGTGGTTTGAAGAGCAGTACTTC. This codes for CASSRWFEEQYF.

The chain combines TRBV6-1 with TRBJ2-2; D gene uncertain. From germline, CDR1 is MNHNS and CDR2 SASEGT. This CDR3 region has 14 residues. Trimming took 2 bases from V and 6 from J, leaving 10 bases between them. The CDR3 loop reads CASSESSRSGELFF. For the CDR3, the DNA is TGTGCCAGCAGTGAAAGCTCGCGGTCCGGGGAGCTGTTTTTT.

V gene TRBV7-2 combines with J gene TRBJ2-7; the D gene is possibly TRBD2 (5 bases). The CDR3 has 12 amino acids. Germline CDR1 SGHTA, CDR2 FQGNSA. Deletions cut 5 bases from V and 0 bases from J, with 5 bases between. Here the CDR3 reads CASSGSSYEQYF. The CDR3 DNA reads TGTGCCAGCAGCGGGAGCTCCTACGAGCAGTACTTC. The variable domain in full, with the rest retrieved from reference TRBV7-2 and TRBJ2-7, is GAGVSQSPSNKVTEKGKDVELRCDPISGHTALYWYRQSLGQGLEFLIYFQGNSAPDKSGLPSDRFSAERTGGSVSTLTIQRTQQEDSAVYLCASSGSSYEQYFGPGTRLTVT.

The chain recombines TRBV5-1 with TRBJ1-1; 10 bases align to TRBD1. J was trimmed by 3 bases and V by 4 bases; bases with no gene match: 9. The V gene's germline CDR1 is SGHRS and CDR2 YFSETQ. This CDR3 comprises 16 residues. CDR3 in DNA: TGCGCCAGCAGCCCGACAGGGGGCGGGATCTACACTGAAGCTTTCTTT. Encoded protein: CASSPTGGGIYTEAFF.

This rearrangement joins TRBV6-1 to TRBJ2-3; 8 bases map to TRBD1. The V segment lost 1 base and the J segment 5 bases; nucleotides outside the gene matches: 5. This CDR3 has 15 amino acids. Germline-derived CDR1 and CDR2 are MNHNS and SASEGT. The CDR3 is CASSEGTGFKDTQYF. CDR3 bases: TGTGCCAGCAGTGAAGGGACAGGGTTTAAAGATACGCAGTATTTT.